Described below is a single TCR beta chain sequence and its context. The antigen is not known. These data originate in a study of T-cell memory formation after mild COVID-19. Looking at the study overall: In these data, TCR clusters were largely donor specific.

TCRalpha and TCRbeta libraries used 5'RACE with constant-segment primers and UMIs. MiXCR, applied by TCRdb to the 5' RACE reads, yields one record per CDR3 protein. The sample has 100,000 to 150,000 distinct CDR3 sequences; 5% to 6.5% are singletons. Findings of the study overall: Cross-reactive memory appears to have joined, as suggested by some responding clones showing up in pre-infection memory. Unconfirmed was the SARS-CoV-2 specificity of second-wave clones that peaked on day 37.

Trimming pared 6 bases from V and 4 bases from J, leaving 10 bases between. This CDR3 has 14 residues. The TCR originated in an adult woman who had mild COVID-19 (a few samples of this study predate the infection). Cell type and time point are not known. The chain joins TRBV12-3 or TRBV12-4 to TRBJ2-6, with D uncertain. Source material: PBMCs or a T cell subset sorted from them (not recorded which). The CDR3: CASSIRSGANVLTF. The CDR3 nucleotides are TGTGCCAGCAGCATCAGGTCCGGGGCCAACGTCCTGACTTTC.